Each of the 20 T cell receptor beta chains below was sequenced from the same sample in a study of CD8+CD57+ T cells in acquired aplastic anemia. TCR beta VDJ and CDR3 were profiled, and genomic DNA was the template. A single record per CDR3 protein comes from TCRdb applying MiXCR to the reads. In the table there are under 250,000 distinct CDR3 sequences, 34% of which are singletons. Material for sequencing was sorted CD4+, CD8+, or CD8+CD57+ T cells (not recorded which) from PBMCs. These receptors came from a human donor in good health, serving as a control.

The genes are TRBV24-1 and TRBJ2-3; 8 bases are a match to TRBD2. Trimming cost V 5 bases and J 1 base; bases outside gene matches: 4. This CDR3 has 15 amino acids. Germline CDR1 is KGHDR and CDR2 is SFDVKD. The CDR3 bases are TGTGCCACCAGTGCACGAGCGGGAGGCACAGATACGCAGTATTTT. Its translation: CATSARAGGTDTQYF.

This clonotype occurred a few times. A single base separates this from a much larger clone, so it may be a read error. The chain's CDR3 is CGARGSPTGYGYTF. The CDR3 DNA reads as TGCGGTGCTAGAGGAAGCCCGACAGGGTATGGCTACACCTTC. The chain has TRBV20-1 and TRBJ1-2, with TRBD1 matching 7 bases. Germline V CDR1 and CDR2: DFQATT, SNEGSKA (reference sequence). This CDR3 region has 14 residues.

J is TRBJ1-5 and V is TRBV18, with a possible D match to TRBD1 (5 bases). Germline CDR1 reads KGHSH; CDR2 reads LQKENI. The CDR3 consists of 13 residues. V was trimmed by 2 bases and J by 6 bases, leaving 8 bases between them. The CDR3 DNA reads TGTGCCAGCTCACCAGGGGCGAGTCAGCCCCAGCATTTT. This sequence encodes CASSPGASQPQHF.

The table lists this clonotype with a few counts. One end of the junction varies from germline; a read error may be responsible. The J gene is TRBJ2-5, the V gene TRBV12-3 or TRBV12-4; 8 bases fit TRBD1. CDR3 length equals 12 residues. CDR3 in amino acids: CASRLSDRVPLF. DNA of the CDR3: TGTGCCAGCAGACTCTCGGACAGGGTCCCCCTCTTC.

This rearrangement joins TRBV27 to TRBJ2-7, with 9 bases lining up with TRBD1. Trimming at V came to 6 bases and at J to 5 bases, leaving 17 bases not matched to a gene. Germline V gene sequence: CDR1 MNHEY, CDR2 SMNVEV (reference sequence). This CDR3 is 17 amino acids long. The CDR3 bases are TGTGCCAGCAGCCGGACTCTAACTCGGACAGGGGCGAACGAGCAGTACTTC. Protein sequence: CASSRTLTRTGANEQYF.

As regards this clonotype: Here the CDR3 omits its conserved ending phenylalanine or tryptophan, so a read error is the likely source. This sequence joins TRBV25-1 and TRBJ1-1; no clear D gene. The CDR3 is 16 residues long. The germline V gene encodes CDR1 MGHDK and CDR2 SYGVNS. Written as DNA, the CDR3 is TGTGCCAGCGGTGATTCTTATCAGGAATTGAACACTGAAGCTTTCTGT. This translates into CASGDSYQELNTEAFC.

This clonotype was seen repeatedly, ten times or more. CDR3 bases: TGTGCCAGCATGTCTCATAACACAGATACGCAGTATTTT. Translating gives CASMSHNTDTQYF. The chain employs TRBV14 and TRBJ2-3; D is undetermined. Trimming shortened V by 7 bases and J by 2 bases, and 10 bases separated the two germline ends. CDR3 length: 13 residues. The V gene's germline CDR1 is SGHDN and CDR2 FVKESK.

This clonotype was observed at least ten times. The chain employs TRBV2 and TRBJ2-7, with 10 bases that match TRBD1. This CDR3 is built from 14 residues. Per germline, CDR1 SNHLY and CDR2 FYNNEI. V shed 6 bases and J 5 bases; nucleotides not matched to a gene: 7. DNA for the CDR3: TGTGCCAGCAGCGAGGAGACAGGGGGCGACGAGCAGTACTTC. Protein product: CASSEETGGDEQYF. The variable domain in full, with the rest retrieved from reference TRBV2 and TRBJ2-7, is EPEVTQTPSHQVTQMGQEVILRCVPISNHLYFYWYRQILGQKVEFLVSFYNNEISEKSEIFDDQFSVERPDGSNFTLKIRSTKLEDSAMYFCASSEETGGDEQYFGPGTRLTVT.

This clonotype turned up a few times. The V call is TRBV6-1, the J call TRBJ1-1, with TRBD1 matching over 7 bases. This CDR3 spans 15 amino acids. Germline CDR1 is MNHNS and CDR2 is SASEGT. Unmatched junction bases numbered 7, after V lost 6 bases and J lost 0 bases. The CDR3 loop reads CASRNVQGLNTEAFF. The CDR3 coding sequence is TGTGCCAGCAGGAATGTACAGGGGCTGAACACTGAAGCTTTCTTT.

Note on this clonotype: Possible read error: a much larger clone is one base away. The genes are TRBV10-3 and TRBJ1-3; a possible D gene is TRBD1 (5 bases). CDR3 length: 15 residues. In germline, CDR1 is ENHRY, CDR2 SYGVKD. The CDR3 DNA reads TGTGCCAGCAGTTATCAGGGTATCGGGGGAGACACCATATATTTT. The encoded protein is CASSYQGIGGDTIYF.

V gene TRBV4-1 combines with J gene TRBJ2-7, with a possible D match to TRBD2 (6 bases). Germline-derived CDR1 and CDR2 are MGHRA and YSYEKL. The V end lost 1 base, the J end lost 5 bases, and 21 bases lay between the germline ends. The CDR3 runs to 17 residues. The CDR3 DNA is TGCGCCAGCAGCCAAGTGTTTTTTCGGGAGAGGCGCAACGAGCAGTACTTC. Translated: CASSQVFFRERRNEQYF.

In this sample, this clonotype turned up many times. V gene TRBV7-3 combines with J gene TRBJ2-1; 9 positions agree with TRBD1. The CDR3 loop spans 16 amino acids. Germline V gives CDR1 SGHTA, CDR2 FQGTGA. The V gene end was trimmed by 5 bases and the J gene end by 8 bases; junction bases not matched to a gene: 13. The CDR3 loop is CASSQGAGQGGDEQFF. The CDR3 nucleotides are TGTGCCAGCAGCCAAGGAGCGGGACAGGGTGGCGATGAGCAGTTCTTC.

The chain is built from TRBV5-4 and TRBJ1-2; 7 positions match TRBD1. This CDR3 spans 16 amino acids. Per the germline V gene, CDR1 is SGHNT and CDR2 is YYREEE (reference sequence). The V gene end was trimmed by 0 bases and the J gene end by 8 bases; junction bases not matched to a gene: 13. The CDR3 DNA reads as TGTGCCAGCAGCTTGGTAGGATGGCAGGGGGGCCGCGGCTACACCTTC. Protein sequence: CASSLVGWQGGRGYTF.

The chain combines TRBV9 with TRBJ2-5; D might be TRBD2 (5 bases). The CDR3 contains 16 residues. Germline assignment: CDR1 SGDLS and CDR2 YYNGEE. V was clipped by 4 bases and J by 1 base, with 17 bases between them. In DNA, the CDR3 is TGTGCCAGCAGCCCATTCTCGCTAGCAGGCCAAGAGACCCAGTACTTC. Its protein product is CASSPFSLAGQETQYF.

The rearrangement links TRBV7-9 to TRBJ1-1, with unresolved D. V was cut by 4 bases and J by 9 bases, with 12 bases left in between. The germline CDR1 and CDR2 sequences are SEHNR and FQNEAQ (reference sequence). This CDR3 region has 12 residues. The CDR3 nucleotides are TGTGCCAGCAGCTCGCCGGAAGGGCAAGCTTTCTTT. Amino acid sequence: CASSSPEGQAFF.

This clonotype was recorded many times. This rearrangement joins TRBV4-2 to TRBJ1-2; tentative D call: TRBD1 (6 bases). CDR3 length: 16 residues. The V end lost 1 base, the J end lost 5 bases, and 17 bases lay between the germline ends. Germline loops: CDR1 LGHNA, CDR2 YNFKEQ. CDR3 sequence reads: CASSQGPEGGGYGYTF. CDR3 DNA sequence: TGTGCCAGCAGCCAAGGGCCGGAGGGGGGAGGGTATGGCTACACCTTC.

Turning to this clonotype: The conserved phenylalanine or tryptophan normally closing the CDR3 is absent here, so this likely arose from a read error. This rearrangement joins TRBV5-1 to TRBJ2-3; TRBD1 matches at 7 bases. Germline lookup yields CDR1 SGHRS and CDR2 YFSETQ. This CDR3 has 16 amino acids. J gave up 2 bases and V 3 bases, and 9 bases lay outside the gene matches. CDR3 in amino acids: CASSSNTGATTDTQYL. The CDR3 DNA is TGCGCCAGCAGCTCGAATACAGGGGCCACCACAGATACGCAGTATCTT.

This clonotype was counted a few times. The chain links TRBV4-1 to TRBJ1-2; D not certain. V dropped 1 base and J dropped 4 bases, with 13 bases sitting between them. This CDR3 is 15 amino acids long. The V gene's germline CDR1 is MGHRA and CDR2 YSYEKL. The CDR3 sequence: CASSQGGPGGYGYTF. DNA for the CDR3: TGCGCCAGCAGCCAAGGGGGTCCGGGTGGCTATGGCTACACCTTC.

Details on this clonotype: This sequence may be a read error, since a much larger clone differs from it by one base. The chain couples TRBV30 to TRBJ2-7; possibly TRBD1 for D (6 bases). Germline V gene lookup returns CDR1 GTSNPN and CDR2 SVGIG (reference sequence). This CDR3 has 13 residues. As DNA, the CDR3 is TGTGCCTGGAGTGTACAGGGAGCGTACGAGCGGTACTTC. It is translated as CAWSVQGAYERYF.

The chain has TRBV14 and TRBJ1-2; 11 bases match TRBD1. Trimming at V came to 1 base and at J to 8 bases, leaving 12 bases not matched to a gene. The CDR3 is 17 residues long. In germline, CDR1 is SGHDN, CDR2 FVKESK. The DNA of the CDR3 is TGTGCCAGCAGCCAAGGCCCTTTAGGACAGGGGGCGCGAGGCTACACCTTC. Translation: CASSQGPLGQGARGYTF. The whole variable domain, filled in from reference TRBV14 and TRBJ1-2, reads EAGVTQFPSHSVIEKGQTVTLRCDPISGHDNLYWYRRVMGKEIKFLLHFVKESKQDESGMPNNRFLAERTGGTYSTLKVQPAELEDSGVYFCASSQGPLGQGARGYTFGSGTRLTVV.